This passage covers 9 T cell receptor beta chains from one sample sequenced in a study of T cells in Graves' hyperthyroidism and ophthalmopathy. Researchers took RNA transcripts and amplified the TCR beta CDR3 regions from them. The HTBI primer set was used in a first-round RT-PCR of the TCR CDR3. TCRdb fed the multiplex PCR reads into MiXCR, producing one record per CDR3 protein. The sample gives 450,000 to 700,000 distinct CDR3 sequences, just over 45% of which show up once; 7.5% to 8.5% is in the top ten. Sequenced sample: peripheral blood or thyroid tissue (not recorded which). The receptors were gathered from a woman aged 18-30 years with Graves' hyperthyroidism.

CDR3 nucleotides: TGTGCCAGCAGTAGCCGATTGGCAGCCAACTATGGCTACACCTTC. Protein sequence: CASSSRLAANYGYTF. The chain has TRBV27 and TRBJ1-2; D not certain. The CDR3 is 15 amino acids. V lost 5 bases, J lost 2 bases, and 15 bases lay in between. CDR1 and CDR2 (germline): MNHEY, SMNVEV (reference sequence).

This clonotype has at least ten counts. The CDR3 bases are TGTGCCAGCAGCCCGGGACAGGGGGCTTTTGAAGATGGCTACACCTTC. Translating it yields CASSPGQGAFEDGYTF. The genes are TRBV7-9 and TRBJ1-2; 12 bases match TRBD1. The CDR3 runs to 16 residues. Trimming took 5 bases from V and 6 from J; bases not matched to a gene: 10. Per germline, CDR1 SEHNR and CDR2 FQNEAQ (reference sequence).

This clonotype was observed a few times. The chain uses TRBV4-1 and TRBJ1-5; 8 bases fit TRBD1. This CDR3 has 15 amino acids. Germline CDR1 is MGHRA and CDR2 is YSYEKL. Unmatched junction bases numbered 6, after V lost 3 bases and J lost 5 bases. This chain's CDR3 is CASSHRQGKDQPQHF. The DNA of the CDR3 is TGCGCCAGCAGCCATAGACAGGGGAAGGATCAGCCCCAGCATTTT.

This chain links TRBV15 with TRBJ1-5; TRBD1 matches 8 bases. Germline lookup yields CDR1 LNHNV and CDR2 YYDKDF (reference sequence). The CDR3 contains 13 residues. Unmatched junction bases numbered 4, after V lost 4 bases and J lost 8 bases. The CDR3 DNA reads TGTGCCACCAGCACTTCGGGACAGGAGCCCCAGCATTTT. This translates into CATSTSGQEPQHF.

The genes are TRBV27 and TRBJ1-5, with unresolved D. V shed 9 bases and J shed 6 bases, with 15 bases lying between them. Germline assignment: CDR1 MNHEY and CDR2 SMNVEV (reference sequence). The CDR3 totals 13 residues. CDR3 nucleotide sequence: TGTGCCAGAAAAGATTGGGTATGTCAGCCCCAGCATTTT. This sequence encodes CARKDWVCQPQHF.

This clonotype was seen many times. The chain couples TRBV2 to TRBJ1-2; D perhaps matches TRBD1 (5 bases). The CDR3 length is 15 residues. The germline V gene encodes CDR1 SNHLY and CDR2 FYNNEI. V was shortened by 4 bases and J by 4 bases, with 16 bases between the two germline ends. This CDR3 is CASSAGDLVGYGYTF. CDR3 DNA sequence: TGTGCCAGCAGTGCCGGGGACCTCGTGGGCTATGGCTACACCTTC.

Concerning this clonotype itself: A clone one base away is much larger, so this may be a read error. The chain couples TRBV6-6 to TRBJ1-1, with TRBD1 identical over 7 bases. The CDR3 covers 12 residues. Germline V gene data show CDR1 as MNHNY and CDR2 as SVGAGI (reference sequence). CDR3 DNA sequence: TGTGCCAGCAGATACCGGGACAGTTTCGCTCTCTTT. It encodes CASRYRDSFALF.

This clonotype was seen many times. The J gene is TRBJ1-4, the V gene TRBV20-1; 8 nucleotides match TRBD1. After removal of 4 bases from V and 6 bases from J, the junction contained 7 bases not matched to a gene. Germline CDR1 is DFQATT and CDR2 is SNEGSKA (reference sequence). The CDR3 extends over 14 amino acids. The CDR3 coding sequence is TGCAGTGCTAAAACCGGGACAGGTGATGAAAAACTGTTTTTT. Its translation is CSAKTGTGDEKLFF.

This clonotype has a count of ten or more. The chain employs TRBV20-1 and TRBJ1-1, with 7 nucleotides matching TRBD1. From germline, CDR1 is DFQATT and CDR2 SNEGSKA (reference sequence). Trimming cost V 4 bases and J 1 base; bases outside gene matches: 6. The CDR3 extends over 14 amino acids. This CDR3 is CSANRQGGNTEAFF. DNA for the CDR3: TGCAGTGCTAATCGACAGGGAGGGAACACTGAAGCTTTCTTT.